This T cell receptor beta chain was observed in a study of long-term antiretroviral therapy in people with HIV. Specimens retained about 0.95-11 million cryopreserved PBMC preceding DNA extraction. Notes on this clone: Its antigen is unknown.

CDR3 length equals 15 residues. Trimming took off 8 bases at V and 3 bases at J, with 17 bases between the two ends. Per germline, CDR1 MNHNS and CDR2 SASEGT. At the survey level, the v3.0 immunoSEQ assay was run. The table came from immunoSEQ multiplex PCR; TCRdb's copy has only in-frame clones and leaves some out. The table shows about 32,000 clones, with 95% to 98% occurring only once. Notes on the study in general: Compared with controls, HIV repertoires showed narrower CDR3 length ranges. All time points showed a repertoire dominated by clones expanded before ART.

V gene TRBV6-1 combines with J gene TRBJ2-1; D is undetermined. Sequences were derived from unsorted PBMCs, sampled 7.6 years after starting antiretroviral therapy. This clonotype was obtained from a young man with HIV. The CDR3 protein is CASLGFESFYNEQFF. CDR3 in DNA: TGTGCCAGCTTGGGGTTTGAGAGTTTCTACAATGAGCAGTTCTTC.